The sequence of this T cell receptor (beta chain) was determined in a study of blood T cell repertoires in COVID-19. For the study at large: In each case, the material was cDNA or gDNA derived from T cells, B-cell-depleted T cells, or PBMCs.

This clone was detected many times. Using immunoSEQ multiplex PCR, the repertoire was profiled, and TCRdb retains in-frame clones only, with some absent. The sample consists of about 250,000 clones, around 83% of them appearing once. The TCR originated in a man aged 35-49 years with active or convalescent COVID-19. Material for sequencing was peripheral blood.

For the CDR3, the DNA is TGCGCCAGCCACGAAGGACTAGCGGGAGTCAATGAGCAGTTCTTC. It codes for CASHEGLAGVNEQFF. This chain uses TRBV10-2 with TRBJ2-1; 13 bases map to TRBD2. Germline CDR1 is WSHSY and CDR2 is SAAADI. The junction had 7 bases not matched to a gene; V was cut back by 8 bases and J by 6 bases. CDR3 length equals 15 residues.